These 30 T cell receptor beta chains originate from one sample sequenced in a study of control samples from healthy donors and cancer patients. The protocol was immunoSEQ multiplex PCR, while the TCRdb copy is restricted to in-frame clones and leaves out a portion. This table holds 80,000 to 100,000 clones, more than 90% found once. Sequences were obtained from blood. All receptors derive from a human donor in good health. The donor label of this sample is uncertain.

The chain is built from TRBV12-5 and TRBJ1-3; the D gene is possibly TRBD1 (5 bases). Germline-derived CDR1 and CDR2 are LGHNT and FRNRAP. The CDR3 contains 14 residues. Trimming removed 3 bases at V and 3 bases at J, with 9 bases between. CDR3 region: CASGFEGLGNTIYF. The CDR3 DNA reads as TGTGCTAGTGGTTTTGAGGGGCTTGGAAACACCATATATTTT. The whole variable domain, remainder taken from reference TRBV12-5 and TRBJ1-3, is DARVTQTPRHKVTEMGQEVTMRCQPILGHNTVFWYRQTMMQGLELLAYFRNRAPLDDSGMPKDRFSAEMPDATLATLKIQPSEPRDSAVYFCASGFEGLGNTIYFGEGSWLTVV.

In the case of this clone: Mismatch with germline at one junction end may stem from a read error. The chain employs TRBV6-5 and TRBJ1-2, with a weak D call TRBD1 (5 bases). The CDR3 extends over 12 amino acids. Germline CDR1 is MNHEY and CDR2 is SVGAGI. CDR3 in amino acids: CASSYSTEPPHF. In DNA form, the CDR3 reads TGTGCCAGCAGTTACTCGACAGAGCCACCGCACTTC.

This rearrangement joins TRBV30 to TRBJ2-6; TRBD1 agrees at 9 bases. The trim removed 2 bases at V and 0 bases at J, leaving 5 bases unmatched. The CDR3 runs to 17 residues. Germline-derived CDR1 and CDR2 are GTSNPN and SVGIG (reference sequence). The CDR3 sequence is CAWSLQGAISGANVLTF. As DNA, the CDR3 is TGTGCCTGGAGTTTACAGGGGGCCATCTCTGGGGCCAACGTCCTGACTTTC.

The J gene is TRBJ2-6, the V gene TRBV20-1; maybe TRBD1 (5 bases). V lost 3 bases, J lost 4 bases, and 13 bases lay in between. The germline gives CDR1 DFQATT, CDR2 SNEGSKA (reference sequence). The CDR3 has 15 amino acids. CDR3 DNA: TGCAGTGCTAGTCTCAGGGCGAGAGGGGCCAACGTCCTGACTTTC. Amino acid sequence: CSASLRARGANVLTF.

The chain uses TRBV4-3 and TRBJ2-1; 9 bases match TRBD2. Germline CDR1 and CDR2: LGHNA and YSLEER. V was pared by 3 bases and J by 7 bases, with 10 bases of the junction left unmatched. The CDR3 is made up of 16 amino acids. The CDR3 protein is CASSHGGAGGLNEQFF. DNA for the CDR3: TGCGCCAGCAGCCACGGGGGAGCGGGGGGTTTAAATGAGCAGTTCTTC.

The rearrangement joins TRBV28 to TRBJ1-3; the D is unclear. V was shortened by 6 bases and J by 8 bases, with 14 bases between the two germline ends. The length of the CDR3 is 13 residues. CDR1 is MDHEN, CDR2 SYDVKM, per germline. The DNA of the CDR3 is TGTGCCAGCAGCAACGTCCTTGCCGACACCATATATTTT. As protein: CASSNVLADTIYF.

The J gene is TRBJ1-2, the V gene TRBV6-5; 11 positions match TRBD1. J lost 4 bases, V lost 5 bases, and 6 bases had no gene match. The V gene's germline CDR1 is MNHEY and CDR2 SVGAGI. The CDR3 is 15 amino acids. As DNA, the CDR3 is TGTGCCAGCAGTACGGGGACAGGGGGTGGCTATGGCTACACCTTC. It encodes CASSTGTGGGYGYTF.

The V gene is TRBV11-2, the J gene TRBJ2-3, with TRBD2 identical over 8 bases. V lost 3 bases and J lost 4; bases outside the gene matches: 6. In germline, CDR1 is SGHAT, CDR2 FQNNGV. This CDR3 has 15 residues. In nucleotides, the CDR3 is TGTGCCAGCAGCTTTGTTGGCGGGGGGTCAGATACGCAGTATTTT. As protein: CASSFVGGGSDTQYF.

This chain joins TRBV6-6 and TRBJ1-6; maybe TRBD1 (6 bases). CDR3 length equals 15 residues. Trimming removed 7 bases at V and 10 bases at J, with 20 bases between. CDR1 and CDR2 from the germline V gene are MNHNY and SVGAGI (reference sequence). The CDR3 loop reads CASTASSGDRSPLHF. The CDR3 coding sequence is TGTGCCAGCACCGCGTCCTCAGGGGACCGCTCACCCCTCCACTTT.

J is TRBJ2-7 and V is TRBV5-6; possible D gene TRBD2, 5 bases. V shed 6 bases and J shed 0 bases, with 16 bases lying between them. The germline V gene has CDR1 SGHDT and CDR2 YYEEEE. The CDR3 extends over 15 amino acids. DNA for the CDR3: TGTGCCAGCACTTCGGAGACGAGGGCCTCCTACGAGCAGTACTTC. It specifies CASTSETRASYEQYF. Full variable domain (rest looked up from reference TRBV5-6 and TRBJ2-7): DAGVTQSPTHLIKTRGQQVTLRCSPKSGHDTVSWYQQALGQGPQFIFQYYEEEERQRGNFPDRFSGHQFPNYSSELNVNALLLGDSALYLCASTSETRASYEQYFGPGTRLTVT.

This clone has a count of ten or more. The chain is built from TRBV2 and TRBJ1-5, with TRBD1 matching over 7 bases. Germline CDR1 is SNHLY and CDR2 is FYNNEI. V lost 6 bases and J lost 4; bases outside the gene matches: 12. This CDR3 has 16 residues. The CDR3 coding sequence is TGTGCCAGCAGGGGGCAGGGGGGAAGTTATAATCAGCCCCAGCATTTT. It is translated as CASRGQGGSYNQPQHF.

The chain is built from TRBV12-5 and TRBJ1-3, with D perhaps matching TRBD1 (6 bases). Germline V gives CDR1 LGHNT, CDR2 FRNRAP. Trimming took 1 base from V and 5 from J, leaving 6 bases between them. This CDR3 is built from 13 residues. The CDR3 DNA reads as TGTGCTAGTGGTTTGGGGGACAGAAACACCATATATTTT. It specifies CASGLGDRNTIYF.

This clone was picked up a small number of times. The V call is TRBV29-1, the J call TRBJ1-2, with D unclear. Trimming pared 1 base from V and 7 bases from J, leaving 10 bases between. Germline V CDR1 and CDR2: SQVTM, ANQGSEA. The CDR3 covers 12 residues. The CDR3 DNA sequence: TGCAGCGTTGAAGTCCCCTCCCTTGGCTACACCTTC. Translated: CSVEVPSLGYTF. Supplemented by reference TRBV29-1 and TRBJ1-2, the full variable domain reads SAVISQKPSRDICQRGTSLTIQCQVDSQVTMMFWYRQQPGQSLTLIATANQGSEATYESGFVIDKFPISRPNLTFSTLTVSNMSPEDSSIYLCSVEVPSLGYTFGSGTRLTVV.

The chain couples TRBV7-9 to TRBJ2-3; D possibly uses TRBD1 or TRBD2 (5 bases each). Trimming removed 5 bases at V and 6 bases at J, with 24 bases between. Germline loops: CDR1 SEHNR, CDR2 FQNEAQ (reference sequence). The CDR3 consists of 17 residues. CDR3 residues: CASSPFPQGVGSDTQYF. Here the CDR3 DNA reads TGTGCCAGCAGCCCCTTCCCCCAGGGAGTAGGTTCGGATACGCAGTATTTT.

The J gene is TRBJ2-5, the V gene TRBV3-1 (or the pseudogene TRBV3-2), with 12 nucleotides matching TRBD2. Trimming removed 4 bases from V and 5 bases from J; junction bases left unmatched: 8. The CDR3 is made up of 16 amino acids. Germline-derived CDR1 and CDR2 are LGHDT and YNNKEL (reference sequence). The CDR3 sequence is CASSLNLAGGLETQYF. CDR3 nucleotides: TGTGCCAGCAGCCTCAACCTAGCGGGGGGGCTTGAGACCCAGTACTTC.

The chain joins TRBV12-3 or TRBV12-4 to TRBJ1-2; D call uncertain. The V gene lost 3 bases and the J gene lost 4 bases, with 6 bases spanning the gap. The CDR3 has 12 residues. The CDR3 reads CASSFLGYGYTF. CDR3 sequence (DNA): TGTGCCAGCAGTTTTTTGGGCTATGGCTACACCTTC.

The rearrangement uses TRBV19 and TRBJ2-5; D is uncertain. In germline, CDR1 is LNHDA, CDR2 SQIVND (reference sequence). The V end lost 3 bases, the J end lost 4 bases, and 12 bases lay between the germline ends. The CDR3 runs 14 residues. In nucleotides, the CDR3 is TGTGCCAGTAGTATCTCTCCTGTTGGAGAGACCCAGTACTTC. It translates to CASSISPVGETQYF.

V and J are TRBV27 and TRBJ2-5; D is undetermined. Germline V gene sequence: CDR1 MNHEY, CDR2 SMNVEV (reference sequence). The CDR3 is 12 amino acids. V was cut by 8 bases and J by 4 bases, with 11 bases left in between. CDR3 nucleotides: TGTGCCAGCGGCCCACGGCGAGAGACCCAGTACTTC. Translating it yields CASGPRRETQYF.

This rearrangement joins TRBV6-5 to TRBJ1-1, with D possibly TRBD1 on 6 matching bases. Per germline, CDR1 MNHEY and CDR2 SVGAGI. Trimming took 7 bases from V and 4 from J, leaving 16 bases between them. The CDR3 has 14 residues. CDR3 protein: CASTTTSGVTEAFF. Here the CDR3 DNA reads TGTGCCAGCACCACAACGTCAGGGGTCACTGAAGCTTTCTTT.

CDR3 in amino acids: CASRTTGGDDGYTF. The CDR3 DNA reads as TGTGCCAGTAGGACCACAGGGGGCGACGATGGCTACACCTTC. The rearrangement joins TRBV19 to TRBJ1-2; 9 bases line up with TRBD1. CDR3 length equals 14 residues. Trimming cost V 6 bases and J 6 bases; bases outside gene matches: 8. Germline CDR1 reads LNHDA; CDR2 reads SQIVND (reference sequence).

The chain joins TRBV29-1 to TRBJ1-3; maybe TRBD1 (5 bases). Germline V lookup: CDR1 SQVTM, CDR2 ANQGSEA. The V end lost 1 base, the J end lost 1 base, and 5 bases lay between the germline ends. The CDR3 runs to 13 residues. CDR3 amino acids: CSVEGGSGNTIYF. DNA of the CDR3: TGCAGCGTTGAAGGGGGGTCTGGAAACACCATATATTTT.

The rearrangement uses TRBV6-2 or TRBV6-3 and TRBJ2-1; 14 bases are a match to TRBD2. Germline CDR1 MNHEY, CDR2 SVGEGT. Trimming cost V 2 bases and J 6 bases; bases outside gene matches: 6. The CDR3 extends over 17 amino acids. The CDR3 bases are TGTGCCAGCAGTTACGGGACTAGCGGGGGTGAACGCAATGAGCAGTTCTTC. This encodes CASSYGTSGGERNEQFF.

The chain combines TRBV19 with TRBJ1-2; 7 bases align to TRBD1. Germline CDR1 LNHDA, CDR2 SQIVND (reference sequence). The CDR3 covers 15 residues. V gave up 4 bases and J gave up 5 bases; unmatched junction bases: 10. The DNA for the CDR3 is TGTGCCAGTAGTACACAGGGGACACAGCCTTATGGCTACACCTTC. Encoded protein: CASSTQGTQPYGYTF.

The chain uses TRBV27 and TRBJ1-1; possibly TRBD1 for D (5 bases). Germline-derived CDR1 and CDR2 are MNHEY and SMNVEV (reference sequence). V lost 1 base, J lost 1 base, and 13 bases lay in between. This CDR3 spans 16 amino acids. This CDR3 is CASSLFKGLGNTEAFF. CDR3 in DNA: TGTGCCAGCAGTTTATTCAAGGGGCTCGGGAACACTGAAGCTTTCTTT.

V and J are TRBV19 and TRBJ1-6; D possibly corresponds to TRBD1 (5 bases). The germline CDR1 and CDR2 sequences are LNHDA and SQIVND (reference sequence). V lost 3 bases and J lost 7, with 10 bases in between. The CDR3 is 14 amino acids. CDR3 in amino acids: CASSIPGRNSPLHF. As DNA, the CDR3 is TGTGCCAGTAGTATTCCAGGGAGGAATTCACCCCTCCACTTT.

V usage is TRBV3-1 (or the pseudogene TRBV3-2) and J usage is TRBJ1-3; D uncertain. This CDR3 comprises 13 residues. The V gene's germline CDR1 is LGHDT and CDR2 YNNKEL (reference sequence). V gave up 2 bases and J gave up 4 bases, with 6 bases separating them. DNA of the CDR3: TGTGCCAGCAGCCAATTAGCCGGAAACACCATATATTTT. It codes for CASSQLAGNTIYF.

This chain links TRBV3-1 (or the pseudogene TRBV3-2) with TRBJ2-3; the D gene is possibly TRBD2 (6 bases). CDR1 and CDR2 (germline): LGHDT, YNNKEL (reference sequence). The ends were cut back, 0 bases at V and 2 bases at J, with 18 bases in the middle. The CDR3 has 18 residues. The CDR3 DNA reads TGTGCCAGCAGCCAAGATGCCTTGGGACGGGGGTACACAGATACGCAGTATTTT. It codes for CASSQDALGRGYTDTQYF.

V usage is TRBV10-3 and J usage is TRBJ1-2, with a tentative D call TRBD1 (5 bases). V lost 0 bases and J lost 7, with 6 bases in between. Germline V lookup: CDR1 ENHRY, CDR2 SYGVKD. There are 12 residues in the CDR3. The CDR3 DNA sequence: TGTGCCATCAGTGAGTCGGGGCTTGGCTACACCTTC. This gives the protein CAISESGLGYTF.

The chain employs TRBV24-1 and TRBJ2-5, with unresolved D. The CDR3 runs to 15 residues. Trimming took off 4 bases at V and 0 bases at J, with 11 bases between the two ends. Per the germline V gene, CDR1 is KGHDR and CDR2 is SFDVKD. DNA for the CDR3: TGTGCCACCAGTGACCCCACCGACAACCAAGAGACCCAGTACTTC. Encoded protein: CATSDPTDNQETQYF.

Here the CDR3 reads CASTQTGFGTGELFF. The CDR3 bases are TGTGCCAGTACCCAGACAGGGTTTGGAACCGGGGAGCTGTTTTTT. The J gene is TRBJ2-2, the V gene TRBV19; 7 nucleotides match TRBD1. The J segment lost 5 bases and the V segment lost 7 bases, leaving 10 bases of the junction unmatched. The CDR3 consists of 15 residues. Germline-derived CDR1 and CDR2 are LNHDA and SQIVND (reference sequence).